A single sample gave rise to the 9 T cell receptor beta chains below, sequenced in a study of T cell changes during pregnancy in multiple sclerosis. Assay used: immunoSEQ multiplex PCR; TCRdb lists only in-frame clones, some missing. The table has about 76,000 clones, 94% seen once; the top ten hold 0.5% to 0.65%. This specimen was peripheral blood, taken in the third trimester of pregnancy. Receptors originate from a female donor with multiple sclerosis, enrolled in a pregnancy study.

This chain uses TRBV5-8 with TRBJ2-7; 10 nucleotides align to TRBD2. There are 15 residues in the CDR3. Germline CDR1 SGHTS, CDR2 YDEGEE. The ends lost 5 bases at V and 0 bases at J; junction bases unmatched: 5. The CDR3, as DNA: TGTGCCAGCAGTTCCGGACTAGCGGCCTCCTACGAGCAGTACTTC. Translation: CASSSGLAASYEQYF.

CDR3 coding DNA: TGTGCCAGCTCACCACCCCGGGACAGGGAATTTGGAGGGCTGTTTTTT. Translated: CASSPPRDREFGGLFF. V and J are TRBV18 and TRBJ1-4, with 9 nucleotides matching TRBD1. The CDR3 is 16 residues long. V trimming: 0 bases; J trimming: 14 bases; junction bases outside the gene matches: 13. The germline V gene has CDR1 KGHSH and CDR2 LQKENI.

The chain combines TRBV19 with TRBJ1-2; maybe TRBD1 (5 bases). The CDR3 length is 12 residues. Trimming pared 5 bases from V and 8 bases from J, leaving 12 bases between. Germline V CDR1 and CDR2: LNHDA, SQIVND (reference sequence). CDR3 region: CASSPTGPGYTF. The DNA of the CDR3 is TGTGCCAGTAGTCCCACAGGACCCGGCTACACCTTC.

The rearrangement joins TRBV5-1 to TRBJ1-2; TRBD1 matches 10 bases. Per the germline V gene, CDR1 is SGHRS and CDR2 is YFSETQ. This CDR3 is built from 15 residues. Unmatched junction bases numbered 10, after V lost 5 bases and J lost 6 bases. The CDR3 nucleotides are TGCGCCAGCAGGTCCACCGGGACAGGGGTCGATGGCTACACCTTC. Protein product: CASRSTGTGVDGYTF.

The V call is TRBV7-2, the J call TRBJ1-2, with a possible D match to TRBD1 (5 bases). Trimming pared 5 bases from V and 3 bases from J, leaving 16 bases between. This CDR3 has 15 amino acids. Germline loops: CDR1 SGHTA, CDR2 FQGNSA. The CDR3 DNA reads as TGTGCCAGCAGCCCCCAAGGCACCAGGGACTATGGCTACACCTTC. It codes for CASSPQGTRDYGYTF.

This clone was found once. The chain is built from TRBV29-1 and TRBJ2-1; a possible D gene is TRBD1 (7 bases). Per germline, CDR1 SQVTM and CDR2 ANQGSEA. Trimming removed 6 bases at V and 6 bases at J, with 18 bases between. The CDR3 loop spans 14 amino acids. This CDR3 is CSVRGTEGGNEQFF. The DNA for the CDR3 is TGCAGCGTCCGGGGGACAGAGGGGGGCAATGAGCAGTTCTTC.

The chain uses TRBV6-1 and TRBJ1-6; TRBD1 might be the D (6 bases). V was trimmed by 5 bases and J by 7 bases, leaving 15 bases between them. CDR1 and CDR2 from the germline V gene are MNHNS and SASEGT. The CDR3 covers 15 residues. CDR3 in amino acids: CASSTNRVSNSPLHF. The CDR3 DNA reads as TGTGCCAGCAGTACTAACAGGGTATCGAATTCACCCCTCCACTTT.

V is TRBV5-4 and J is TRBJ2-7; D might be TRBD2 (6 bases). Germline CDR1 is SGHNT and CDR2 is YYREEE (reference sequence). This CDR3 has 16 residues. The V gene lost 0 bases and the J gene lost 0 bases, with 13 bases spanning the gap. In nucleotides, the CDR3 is TGTGCCAGCAGCTTGGACCCAGCGGGTTACTCCTACGAGCAGTACTTC. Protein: CASSLDPAGYSYEQYF.

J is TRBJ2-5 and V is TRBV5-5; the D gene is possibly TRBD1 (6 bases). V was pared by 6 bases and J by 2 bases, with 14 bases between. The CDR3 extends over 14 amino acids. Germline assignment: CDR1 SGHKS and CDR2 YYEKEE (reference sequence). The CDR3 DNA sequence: TGTGCCAGCATCCACGACAGGTGGCAAGAGACCCAGTACTTC. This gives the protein CASIHDRWQETQYF.